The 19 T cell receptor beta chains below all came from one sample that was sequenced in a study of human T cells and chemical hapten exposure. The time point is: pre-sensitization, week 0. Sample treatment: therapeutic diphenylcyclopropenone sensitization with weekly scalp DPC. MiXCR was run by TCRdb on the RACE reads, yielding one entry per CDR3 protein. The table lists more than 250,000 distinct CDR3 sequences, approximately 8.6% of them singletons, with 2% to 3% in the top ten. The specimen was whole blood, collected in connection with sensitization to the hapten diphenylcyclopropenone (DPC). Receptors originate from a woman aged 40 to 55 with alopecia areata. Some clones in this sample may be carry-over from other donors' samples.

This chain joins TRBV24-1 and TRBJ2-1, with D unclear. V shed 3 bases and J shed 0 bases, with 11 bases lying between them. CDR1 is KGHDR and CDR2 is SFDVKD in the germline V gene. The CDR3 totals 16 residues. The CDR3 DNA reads TGTGCCACCAGTGATCCCCAGGTCAACTCCTACAATGAGCAGTTCTTC. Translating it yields CATSDPQVNSYNEQFF.

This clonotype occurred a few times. CDR3 residues: CSAQPGTSGRDNEQFF. The CDR3 DNA sequence: TGCAGCGCCCAACCCGGGACTAGCGGAAGAGACAATGAGCAGTTCTTC. The genes are TRBV29-1 and TRBJ2-1; TRBD2 matches 11 bases. J gave up 5 bases and V 7 bases, and 13 bases lay outside the gene matches. This CDR3 region has 16 residues. CDR1 is SQVTM and CDR2 is ANQGSEA in the germline V gene.

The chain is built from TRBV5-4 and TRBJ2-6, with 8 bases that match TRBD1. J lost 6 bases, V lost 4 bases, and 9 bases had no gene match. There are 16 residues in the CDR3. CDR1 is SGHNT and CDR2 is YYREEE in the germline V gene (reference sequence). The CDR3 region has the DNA TGTGCCAGCAGCCCCGGACAGGGAAGATCGGCCAACGTCCTGACTTTC. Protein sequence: CASSPGQGRSANVLTF.

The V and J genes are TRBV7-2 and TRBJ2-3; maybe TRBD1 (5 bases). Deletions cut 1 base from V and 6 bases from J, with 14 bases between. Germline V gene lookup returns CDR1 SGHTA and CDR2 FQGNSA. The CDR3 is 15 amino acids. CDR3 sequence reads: CASSLERQGADTQYF. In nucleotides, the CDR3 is TGTGCCAGCAGCTTAGAGAGGCAGGGTGCCGATACGCAGTATTTT.

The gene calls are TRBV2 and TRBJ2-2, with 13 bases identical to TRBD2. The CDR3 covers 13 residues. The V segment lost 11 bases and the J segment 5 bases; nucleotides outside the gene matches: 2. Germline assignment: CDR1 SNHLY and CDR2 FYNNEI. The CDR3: CAGGLAGTGELFF. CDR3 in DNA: TGTGCCGGGGGACTAGCGGGAACCGGGGAGCTGTTTTTT.

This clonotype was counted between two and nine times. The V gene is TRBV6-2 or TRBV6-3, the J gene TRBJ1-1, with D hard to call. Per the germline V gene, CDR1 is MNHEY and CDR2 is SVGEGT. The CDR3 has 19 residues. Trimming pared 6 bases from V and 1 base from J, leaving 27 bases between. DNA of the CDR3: TGTGCCAGCAGCCTTAACCTCTACCGGGCCGCAAGGGCGAACACTGAAGCTTTCTTT. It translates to CASSLNLYRAARANTEAFF.

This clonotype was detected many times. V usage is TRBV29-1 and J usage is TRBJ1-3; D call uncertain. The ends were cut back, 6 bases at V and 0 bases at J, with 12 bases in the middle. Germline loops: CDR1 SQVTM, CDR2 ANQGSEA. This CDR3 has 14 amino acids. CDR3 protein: CSVRTPSSGNTIYF. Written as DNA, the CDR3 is TGCAGCGTACGGACGCCGAGCTCTGGAAACACCATATATTTT.

CDR3 nucleotides: TGTGCCAGCAGTTACCGGGTCCCAAGGGAGCAGTACTTC. The encoded protein is CASSYRVPREQYF. The rearrangement links TRBV6-2 or TRBV6-3 to TRBJ2-7; unclear D gene. The CDR3 spans 13 residues. Deletions cut 2 bases from V and 7 bases from J, with 12 bases between. From germline, CDR1 is MNHEY and CDR2 SVGEGT.

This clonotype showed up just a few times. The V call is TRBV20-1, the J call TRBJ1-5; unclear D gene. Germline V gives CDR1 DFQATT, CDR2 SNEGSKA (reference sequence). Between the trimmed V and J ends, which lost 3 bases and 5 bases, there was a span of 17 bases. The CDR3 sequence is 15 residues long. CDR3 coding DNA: TGCAGTGCTAGCGAGACAAAAAATCCCTATCAGCCCCAGCATTTT. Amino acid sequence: CSASETKNPYQPQHF.

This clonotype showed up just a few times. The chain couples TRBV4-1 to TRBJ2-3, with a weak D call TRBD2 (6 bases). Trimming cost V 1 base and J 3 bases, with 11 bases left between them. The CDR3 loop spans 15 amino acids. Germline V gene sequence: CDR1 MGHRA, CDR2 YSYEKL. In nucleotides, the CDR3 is TGCGCCAGCAGCCAAGGTCTAGCGTATACAGATACGCAGTATTTT. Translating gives CASSQGLAYTDTQYF.

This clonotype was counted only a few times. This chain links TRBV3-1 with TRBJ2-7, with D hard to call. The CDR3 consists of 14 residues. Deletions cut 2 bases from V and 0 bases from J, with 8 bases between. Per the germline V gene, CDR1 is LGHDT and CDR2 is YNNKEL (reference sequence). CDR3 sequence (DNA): TGTGCCAGCAGCCAATCCCGGAGCTCCTACGAGCAGTACTTC. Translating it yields CASSQSRSSYEQYF.

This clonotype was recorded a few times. CDR3 protein: CAWSVNTGELFF. In DNA, the CDR3 is TGTGCCTGGAGTGTAAATACCGGGGAGCTGTTTTTT. The chain employs TRBV30 and TRBJ2-2; D is unresolved. Between the trimmed V and J ends, which lost 0 bases and 5 bases, there was a span of 4 bases. The length of the CDR3 is 12 residues. Germline V gene data show CDR1 as GTSNPN and CDR2 as SVGIG (reference sequence).

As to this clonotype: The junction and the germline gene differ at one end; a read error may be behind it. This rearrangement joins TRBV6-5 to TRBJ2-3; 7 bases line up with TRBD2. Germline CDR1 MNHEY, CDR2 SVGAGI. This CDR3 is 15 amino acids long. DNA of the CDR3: TGTGTCAGCAGACTCCTAGCGGAGGCCACAGATACGCAGTATTTT. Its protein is CVSRLLAEATDTQYF.

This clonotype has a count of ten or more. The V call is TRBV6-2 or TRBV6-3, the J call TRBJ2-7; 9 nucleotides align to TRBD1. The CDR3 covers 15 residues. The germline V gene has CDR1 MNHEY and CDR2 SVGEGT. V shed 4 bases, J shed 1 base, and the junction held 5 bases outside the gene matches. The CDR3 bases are TGTGCCAGCAGTTCGGGGACAGGGTCTTCCTACGAGCAGTACTTC. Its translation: CASSSGTGSSYEQYF.

Written as DNA, the CDR3 is TGTGCCAGCAGCCAAGGGATAGCGGGGCCAAACACCGGGGAGCTGTTTTTT. Its protein product is CASSQGIAGPNTGELFF. The chain combines TRBV3-1 with TRBJ2-2; 8 bases are shared with TRBD2. Germline V gives CDR1 LGHDT, CDR2 YNNKEL (reference sequence). CDR3 size: 17 residues. After removal of 1 base from V and 2 bases from J, the junction contained 6 bases not matched to a gene.

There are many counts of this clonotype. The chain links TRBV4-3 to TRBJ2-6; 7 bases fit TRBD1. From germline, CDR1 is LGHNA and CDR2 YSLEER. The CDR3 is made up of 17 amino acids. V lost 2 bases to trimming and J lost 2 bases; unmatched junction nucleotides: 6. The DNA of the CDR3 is TGCGCCAGCAGCCAAAGACAGGGTAACGCTGGGGCCAACGTCCTGACTTTC. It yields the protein CASSQRQGNAGANVLTF.

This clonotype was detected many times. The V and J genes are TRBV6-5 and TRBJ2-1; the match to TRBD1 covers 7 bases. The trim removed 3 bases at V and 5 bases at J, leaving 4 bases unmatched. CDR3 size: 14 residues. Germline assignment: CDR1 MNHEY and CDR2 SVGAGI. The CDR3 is CASSYLDRDNEQFF. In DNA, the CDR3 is TGTGCCAGCAGTTATCTCGACAGGGACAATGAGCAGTTCTTC.

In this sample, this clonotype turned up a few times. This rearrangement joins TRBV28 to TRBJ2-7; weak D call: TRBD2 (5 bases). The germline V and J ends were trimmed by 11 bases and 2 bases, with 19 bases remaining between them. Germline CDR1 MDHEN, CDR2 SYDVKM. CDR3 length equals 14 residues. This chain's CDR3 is CAGPPPDGTYEQYF. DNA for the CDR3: TGTGCCGGCCCCCCACCCGACGGGACCTACGAGCAGTACTTC.

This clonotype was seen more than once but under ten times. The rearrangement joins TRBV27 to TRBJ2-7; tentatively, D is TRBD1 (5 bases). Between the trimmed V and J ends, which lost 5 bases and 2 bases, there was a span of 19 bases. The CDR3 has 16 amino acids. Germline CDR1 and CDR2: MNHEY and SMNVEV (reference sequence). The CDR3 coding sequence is TGTGCCAGCAGTCCAACGACAGTCCCAGGGACCTACGAGCAGTACTTC. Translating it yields CASSPTTVPGTYEQYF.